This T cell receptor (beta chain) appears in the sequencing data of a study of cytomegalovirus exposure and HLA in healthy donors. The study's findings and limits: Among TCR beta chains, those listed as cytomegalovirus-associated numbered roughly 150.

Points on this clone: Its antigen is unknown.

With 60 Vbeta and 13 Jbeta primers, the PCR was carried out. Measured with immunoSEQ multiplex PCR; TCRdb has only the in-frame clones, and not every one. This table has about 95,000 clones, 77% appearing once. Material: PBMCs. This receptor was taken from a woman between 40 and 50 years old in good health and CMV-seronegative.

The CDR3 coding sequence is TGTGCCAGCAGAAAGACAGGGAAAGTCGGCTACACCTTC. This translates into CASRKTGKVGYTF. The chain joins TRBV6-5 to TRBJ1-2; TRBD1 aligns across 7 bases. V dropped 6 bases and J dropped 8; count of bases not matched to a gene: 9. The CDR3 covers 13 residues. Looked up from germline, CDR1 is MNHEY and CDR2 is SVGAGI.